This passage covers 27 T cell receptor beta chains from one sample sequenced in a study of blood T cell repertoires in COVID-19. Produced via immunoSEQ multiplex PCR; TCRdb's table is partial and in-frame only. The sample lists 72,000 or so clones, 75% to 95% occurring once. The sample was peripheral blood. The receptors come from a woman older than 75 with acute or convalescent COVID-19.

This clone appeared once. This chain joins TRBV3-1 (or the pseudogene TRBV3-2) and TRBJ1-1; a weak D match, TRBD1 (5 bases). Germline V CDR1 and CDR2: LGHDT, YNNKEL (reference sequence). The V end was cut by 3 bases, the J end by 6 bases, with 8 bases between. This CDR3 contains 12 residues. The CDR3 DNA reads as TGTGCCAGCAGCCAGGGGCAGGCTGAAGCTTTCTTT. This codes for CASSQGQAEAFF.

The chain joins TRBV18 to TRBJ1-2; TRBD1 might be the D (6 bases). V was trimmed by 3 bases and J by 2 bases, leaving 13 bases between them. This CDR3 region has 15 residues. CDR1 and CDR2 from the germline V gene are KGHSH and LQKENI. CDR3 nucleotides: TGTGCCAGCTCACCTCAGGGGATTGGGAACTATGGCTACACCTTC. Protein: CASSPQGIGNYGYTF.

The V gene is TRBV5-6, the J gene TRBJ2-1; 8 positions match TRBD1. V lost 4 bases and J lost 8; bases outside the gene matches: 20. Germline V gives CDR1 SGHDT, CDR2 YYEEEE. This CDR3 is built from 18 residues. This CDR3 is CASSKRTGLYMYPDEQFF. The DNA of the CDR3 is TGTGCCAGCAGCAAACGGACAGGGCTGTACATGTATCCGGATGAGCAGTTCTTC.

The chain has TRBV5-5 and TRBJ2-7; D ambiguous. Germline CDR1 SGHKS, CDR2 YYEKEE (reference sequence). V lost 5 bases and J lost 0, with 6 bases in between. This CDR3 contains 12 residues. The CDR3 protein is CASSGSSYEQYF. The CDR3 coding sequence is TGTGCCAGCAGTGGCAGCTCCTACGAGCAGTACTTC.

The rearrangement uses TRBV6-1 and TRBJ2-7, with D maybe TRBD1 (5 bases). Germline assignment: CDR1 MNHNS and CDR2 SASEGT. This CDR3 contains 15 residues. The V end was cut by 1 base, the J end by 2 bases, with 12 bases between. In DNA, the CDR3 is TGTGCCAGCAGTGAAGTAGGGGCCCCACCCTACGAGCAGTACTTC. Translated: CASSEVGAPPYEQYF.

This chain uses TRBV3-1 (or the pseudogene TRBV3-2) with TRBJ2-1; possibly TRBD2 for D (6 bases). The CDR3 is 13 amino acids. V was shortened by 1 base and J by 8 bases, with 9 bases between the two germline ends. Looked up from germline, CDR1 is LGHDT and CDR2 is YNNKEL (reference sequence). The CDR3 loop is CASSQGDLYEQFF. The CDR3 DNA follows: TGTGCCAGCAGCCAAGGGGACTTATATGAGCAGTTCTTC.

This chain connects TRBV19 to TRBJ2-3; 9 bases match TRBD2. After removal of 3 bases from V and 3 bases from J, the junction contained 10 bases not matched to a gene. This CDR3 region has 17 residues. Germline CDR1 reads LNHDA; CDR2 reads SQIVND (reference sequence). CDR3: CASSIGRGGASTDTQYF. In DNA form, the CDR3 reads TGTGCCAGTAGTATTGGACGCGGGGGGGCGAGTACAGATACGCAGTATTTT. Full variable domain (rest looked up from reference TRBV19 and TRBJ2-3): DGGITQSPKYLFRKEGQNVTLSCEQNLNHDAMYWYRQDPGQGLRLIYYSQIVNDFQKGDIAEGYSVSREKKESFPLTVTSAQKNPTAFYLCASSIGRGGASTDTQYFGPGTRLTVL.

The V and J genes are TRBV5-1 and TRBJ2-1; 10 nucleotides agree with TRBD2. Per germline, CDR1 SGHRS and CDR2 YFSETQ. The V gene end was trimmed by 0 bases and the J gene end by 6 bases; junction bases not matched to a gene: 12. The CDR3 totals 18 residues. The CDR3 is CASSLGIFLAGDPNEQFF. The CDR3 DNA reads as TGCGCCAGCAGCTTGGGCATCTTCCTAGCGGGAGATCCCAATGAGCAGTTCTTC. Filled out from reference TRBV5-1 and TRBJ2-1, the complete variable domain reads KAGVTQTPRYLIKTRGQQVTLSCSPISGHRSVSWYQQTPGQGLQFLFEYFSETQRNKGNFPGRFSGRQFSNSRSEMNVSTLELGDSALYLCASSLGIFLAGDPNEQFFGPGTRLTVL.

The chain links TRBV6-2 or TRBV6-3 to TRBJ2-3; 15 bases fit TRBD2. Trimming cost V 5 bases and J 1 base; bases outside gene matches: 7. CDR3 length: 18 residues. CDR1 and CDR2 (germline): MNHEY, SVGEGT. CDR3 residues: CASSQGLAGGTRTDTQYF. The CDR3 nucleotides are TGTGCCAGCAGTCAGGGACTAGCGGGGGGCACTCGCACAGATACGCAGTATTTT.

The CDR3 coding sequence is TGTGCCAGCAGCCCCCAGCGGTCAGATACGCAGTATTTT. Residues: CASSPQRSDTQYF. J is TRBJ2-3 and V is TRBV5-4, with a possible D match to TRBD2 (5 bases). Germline CDR1 is SGHNT and CDR2 is YYREEE (reference sequence). The V gene lost 4 bases and the J gene lost 4 bases, with 10 bases spanning the gap. The CDR3 spans 13 residues.

V usage is TRBV7-2 and J usage is TRBJ2-3; perhaps TRBD1 as D (6 bases). V lost 1 base and J lost 3, with 14 bases in between. CDR1 and CDR2 (germline): SGHTA, FQGNSA. This CDR3 contains 16 residues. The CDR3 region has the DNA TGTGCCAGCAGCTTAGGCAGGGGCGGGTGGACAGATACGCAGTATTTT. It is translated as CASSLGRGGWTDTQYF.

The CDR3 is CASSLTGAHTDTQYF. The DNA of the CDR3 is TGTGCCAGCAGCTTGACAGGGGCTCACACAGATACGCAGTATTTT. The chain combines TRBV11-3 with TRBJ2-3; 8 bases line up with TRBD1. With 3 bases clipped from V and 2 bases from J, the junction kept 4 bases outside the gene matches. The CDR3 contains 15 residues. Germline V lookup: CDR1 SGHNT, CDR2 YENEEA.

The V gene is TRBV28, the J gene TRBJ1-5, with a possible D match to TRBD1 (6 bases). The CDR3 extends over 14 amino acids. Germline V gene lookup returns CDR1 MDHEN and CDR2 SYDVKM. The ends were cut back, 8 bases at V and 0 bases at J, with 11 bases in the middle. The CDR3 spells CASRTGNSNQPQHF. For the CDR3, the DNA is TGTGCCAGCCGAACAGGGAATAGCAATCAGCCCCAGCATTTT.

This chain connects TRBV7-2 to TRBJ2-2; D unresolved. Germline CDR1 SGHTA, CDR2 FQGNSA. The V end lost 5 bases, the J end lost 0 bases, and 13 bases lay between the germline ends. The CDR3 extends over 16 amino acids. CDR3 sequence: CASSPPRQTNTGELFF. The DNA for the CDR3 is TGTGCCAGCAGCCCACCGAGACAAACGAACACCGGGGAGCTGTTTTTT.

This clone was picked up one time. The CDR3 loop is CASRKGQANEKLFF. CDR3 in DNA: TGTGCCAGCCGGAAGGGACAGGCCAATGAAAAACTGTTTTTT. The genes are TRBV6-5 and TRBJ1-4; 8 bases are shared with TRBD1. The CDR3 spans 14 residues. The ends lost 8 bases at V and 5 bases at J; junction bases unmatched: 7. Germline assignment: CDR1 MNHEY and CDR2 SVGAGI.

The chain uses TRBV10-3 and TRBJ2-7; maybe TRBD1 (5 bases). The germline V gene encodes CDR1 ENHRY and CDR2 SYGVKD. The CDR3 has 15 residues. Trimming cost V 4 bases and J 3 bases, with 16 bases left between them. The DNA of the CDR3 is TGTGCCATCAGTGCAGGGCAGGGTAAAGACTACGAGCAGTACTTC. Encoded protein: CAISAGQGKDYEQYF.

The gene calls are TRBV28 and TRBJ2-3; D may be TRBD2 (6 bases). Germline V gives CDR1 MDHEN, CDR2 SYDVKM. V lost 7 bases, J lost 0 bases, and 14 bases lay in between. The CDR3 loop spans 15 amino acids. DNA for the CDR3: TGTGCCAGCAAAAGACCCGGGACTAGCACAGATACGCAGTATTTT. It is translated as CASKRPGTSTDTQYF.

The chain joins TRBV4-3 to TRBJ2-1, with 9 bases lining up with TRBD2. Germline CDR1 and CDR2: LGHNA and YSLEER. Germline trimming cut 0 bases from V and 6 bases from J; bases unmatched to any gene: 6. The CDR3 consists of 16 residues. DNA of the CDR3: TGCGCCAGCAGCCAAGAACGCGGGGGGGCCGTCAATGAGCAGTTCTTC. It specifies CASSQERGGAVNEQFF.

The J gene is TRBJ2-2, the V gene TRBV4-1, with 9 bases lining up with TRBD1. The CDR3 has 16 amino acids. CDR1 MGHRA and CDR2 YSYEKL come from the germline V gene. V lost 2 bases to trimming and J lost 2 bases; unmatched junction nucleotides: 3. As DNA, the CDR3 is TGCGCCAGCAGCCAAAAAACAGGGGGCAACACCGGGGAGCTGTTTTTT. Protein: CASSQKTGGNTGELFF.

The V gene is TRBV5-5, the J gene TRBJ2-3; 7 bases fit TRBD1. Germline CDR1 SGHKS, CDR2 YYEKEE (reference sequence). The V segment lost 4 bases and the J segment 2 bases; nucleotides outside the gene matches: 13. The CDR3 is 17 residues long. Written as DNA, the CDR3 is TGTGCCAGCAGCCCGCGGACAGGTCGGCGGTACACAGATACGCAGTATTTT. Translation: CASSPRTGRRYTDTQYF. Using reference TRBV5-5 and TRBJ2-3 for the parts outside the CDR3, the full variable domain is DAGVTQSPTHLIKTRGQQVTLRCSPISGHKSVSWYQQVLGQGPQFIFQYYEKEERGRGNFPDRFSARQFPNYSSELNVNALLLGDSALYLCASSPRTGRRYTDTQYFGPGTRLTVL.

V is TRBV5-1 and J is TRBJ2-7; D gene uncertain. Germline values: CDR1 SGHRS, CDR2 YFSETQ. The length of the CDR3 is 14 residues. Trimming shortened V by 0 bases and J by 2 bases, and 9 bases separated the two germline ends. CDR3 nucleotides: TGCGCCAGCAGCTTGGAGACAAATGCCTACGAGCAGTACTTC. It translates to CASSLETNAYEQYF.

This rearrangement joins TRBV7-9 to TRBJ2-5; 13 nucleotides match TRBD2. In germline, CDR1 is SEHNR, CDR2 FQNEAQ (reference sequence). The CDR3 covers 19 residues. V trimming: 4 bases; J trimming: 5 bases; junction bases outside the gene matches: 16. CDR3 nucleotide sequence: TGTGCCAGCAGCTCATTACTAGCGGGGGGGCGATTCGTTGGGGAGACCCAGTACTTC. Translating gives CASSSLLAGGRFVGETQYF.

This clone was seen just once. V and J are TRBV5-1 and TRBJ2-3; 11 bases line up with TRBD2. The J segment lost 5 bases and the V segment lost 6 bases, leaving 11 bases of the junction unmatched. There are 16 residues in the CDR3. Germline V gives CDR1 SGHRS, CDR2 YFSETQ. The CDR3 reads CASMALAGGPGDTQYF. The DNA for the CDR3 is TGCGCCAGCATGGCCTTAGCGGGAGGGCCCGGAGATACGCAGTATTTT.

This clone was found a few times. V and J are TRBV4-2 and TRBJ2-1; D is ambiguous. Germline CDR1 is LGHNA and CDR2 is YNFKEQ. Trimming shortened V by 4 bases and J by 3 bases, and 10 bases separated the two germline ends. The CDR3 extends over 14 amino acids. This CDR3 is CASSLAQSYNEQFF. The CDR3, as DNA: TGTGCCAGCAGCCTGGCACAGAGCTACAATGAGCAGTTCTTC.

This clone was recorded once. The chain recombines TRBV7-8 with TRBJ2-1, with 10 bases lining up with TRBD1. Germline CDR1 and CDR2: SGHVS and FQNEAQ. Unmatched junction bases numbered 9, after V lost 4 bases and J lost 9 bases. The CDR3 is made up of 15 amino acids. CDR3 amino acids: CASSSSGQGLGEQFF. DNA of the CDR3: TGTGCCAGCAGCTCCTCGGGACAGGGGCTTGGTGAGCAGTTCTTC.

The chain joins TRBV2 to TRBJ2-3, with 11 bases that match TRBD2. Per the germline V gene, CDR1 is SNHLY and CDR2 is FYNNEI. The trim removed 7 bases at V and 3 bases at J, leaving 6 bases unmatched. The CDR3 covers 15 residues. CDR3 loop: CASTTGTSGTDTQYF. The CDR3 DNA reads TGTGCCAGCACCACCGGGACTAGCGGTACAGATACGCAGTATTTT.

The J gene is TRBJ1-2, the V gene TRBV5-5; a possible D gene is TRBD1 (5 bases). Germline V lookup: CDR1 SGHKS, CDR2 YYEKEE (reference sequence). The V and J ends lost 3 bases and 8 bases respectively, with 17 bases between them. The CDR3 spans 14 residues. CDR3 sequence: CASSWVKGSGGYTF. The CDR3 DNA sequence: TGTGCCAGCAGCTGGGTGAAGGGGTCTGGAGGCTACACCTTC.